The source of this T cell receptor beta chain is a study of cytomegalovirus exposure and HLA in healthy donors. Study observations and caveats: As confirmed in vitro, a few CMV-associated chains were specific for CMV antigens.

The donors belonged to the roughly 110-subject validation cohort, separate from the roughly 710-subject first cohort. A word on this clone: Its antigen is undetermined.

Repertoires were generated with immunoSEQ multiplex PCR, while TCRdb's copy carries only in-frame clones and drops some. The sample carries fewer than 250,000 clones, roughly 86% recorded once. Germline assignment: CDR1 MDHEN and CDR2 SYDVKM. This CDR3 comprises 13 residues. Deletions cut 2 bases from V and 9 bases from J, with 11 bases between. The receptor was isolated from a woman aged 18-29 years in good health and CMV-seronegative. The sequencing sample was made of PBMCs. The rearrangement joins TRBV28 to TRBJ1-5, with a tentative D call TRBD1 (6 bases). Here the CDR3 DNA reads TGTGCCAGCAGTTTAGGTTTACAGGGGCCCCAGCATTTT. This codes for CASSLGLQGPQHF.